Following are 10 T cell receptor beta chains from one sample sequenced in a study of cytomegalovirus exposure and HLA in healthy donors. The PCR ran on 60 Vbeta and 13 Jbeta primers. Repertoires were generated with immunoSEQ multiplex PCR, while TCRdb's copy carries only in-frame clones and drops some. In total, the table holds 29,000 or so clones. The sample consisted of PBMCs. The receptors derive from a man aged 30 to 45 in good health and CMV-seronegative.

The rearrangement links TRBV5-1 to TRBJ2-1; the match to TRBD1 covers 7 bases. Germline assignment: CDR1 SGHRS and CDR2 YFSETQ. The V gene end was trimmed by 2 bases and the J gene end by 7 bases; junction bases not matched to a gene: 9. This CDR3 has 15 residues. CDR3 in DNA: TGCGCCAGCAGCTTCCGAGGGGGCATAGGGAATGAGCAGTTCTTC. Its protein is CASSFRGGIGNEQFF.

This rearrangement joins TRBV11-3 to TRBJ2-2; 9 positions agree with TRBD1. Trimming cost V 5 bases and J 3 bases; bases outside gene matches: 4. This CDR3 is 15 amino acids long. The germline V gene encodes CDR1 SGHNT and CDR2 YENEEA. The CDR3 nucleotides read TGTGCCAGCAGCCCGGGACAGGGTCACACCGGGGAGCTGTTTTTT. Amino acid sequence: CASSPGQGHTGELFF.

This chain connects TRBV13 to TRBJ2-7; D perhaps matches TRBD1 (5 bases). V was pared by 5 bases and J by 5 bases, with 10 bases between. CDR3 size: 12 residues. In germline, CDR1 is PRHDT, CDR2 FYEKMQ (reference sequence). Here the CDR3 DNA reads TGTGCCAGCAGCAAGGGGTTCCACGAGCAGTACTTC. Translating gives CASSKGFHEQYF.

The rearrangement uses TRBV10-3 and TRBJ2-7; D perhaps matches TRBD2 (6 bases). The V end lost 10 bases, the J end lost 0 bases, and 19 bases lay between the germline ends. The length of the CDR3 is 15 residues. The germline gives CDR1 ENHRY, CDR2 SYGVKD. CDR3 DNA sequence: TGTGCCACCGGAGGGTCTAGCGTGCTCTCCTACGAGCAGTACTTC. Protein product: CATGGSSVLSYEQYF.

V usage is TRBV5-6 and J usage is TRBJ2-1; TRBD2 matches 9 bases. V lost 3 bases to trimming and J lost 1 base; unmatched junction nucleotides: 11. The length of the CDR3 is 18 residues. Germline V gene sequence: CDR1 SGHDT, CDR2 YYEEEE. Here the CDR3 DNA reads TGTGCCAGCAGCTCTTGGAGTGGCCTAGCGGGGTCCTACAATGAGCAGTTCTTC. This translates into CASSSWSGLAGSYNEQFF.

This rearrangement joins TRBV28 to TRBJ2-3; D is unclear. Germline CDR1 and CDR2: MDHEN and SYDVKM. The V and J ends lost 2 bases and 0 bases respectively, with 9 bases between them. The length of the CDR3 is 15 residues. The CDR3 loop is CASSLPPLSTDTQYF. In DNA, the CDR3 is TGTGCCAGCAGTTTACCCCCTCTTAGCACAGATACGCAGTATTTT.

The CDR3 DNA reads TGTGCCAGCAGTTACGATACAGGGGGCTACGAGCAGTACTTC. Translated, it gives CASSYDTGGYEQYF. V gene TRBV6-5 combines with J gene TRBJ2-7; TRBD1 agrees at 8 bases. J lost 3 bases, V lost 2 bases, and 3 bases had no gene match. This CDR3 is built from 14 residues. Germline V CDR1 and CDR2: MNHEY, SVGAGI.

The rearrangement links TRBV5-1 to TRBJ2-1; TRBD2 matches at 13 bases. The CDR3 spans 15 residues. Per germline, CDR1 SGHRS and CDR2 YFSETQ. Unmatched junction bases numbered 2, after V lost 4 bases and J lost 4 bases. As DNA, the CDR3 is TGCGCCAGCAGCCGACTAGCGGGGGGATACAATGAGCAGTTCTTC. Translation: CASSRLAGGYNEQFF.

For the CDR3, the DNA is TGTGCCAGCACCAGGACAGGGGGGGCTAAGGGAAACATTCAGTACTTC. It codes for CASTRTGGAKGNIQYF. This sequence joins TRBV2 and TRBJ2-4; 10 bases align to TRBD1. The CDR3 consists of 16 residues. After removal of 7 bases from V and 6 bases from J, the junction contained 12 bases not matched to a gene. Germline V gene sequence: CDR1 SNHLY, CDR2 FYNNEI.

The V gene is TRBV12-5, the J gene TRBJ1-2; D is possibly TRBD1 (5 bases). CDR1 is LGHNT, CDR2 FRNRAP, per germline. This CDR3 has 13 residues. V lost 6 bases to trimming and J lost 4 bases, with 12 bases between them. CDR3 protein: CASGGDFPYGYTF. The CDR3 DNA reads TGTGCTAGTGGAGGGGACTTCCCCTATGGCTACACCTTC.